The 8 T cell receptor beta chains below were found in one sample sequenced in a study of cytotoxic CD8 clonotypes in ibrutinib-treated CLL. TCRdb's copy holds only in-frame clones and misses some; the assay was immunoSEQ multiplex PCR. Of about 17,000 clones listed, under 75% are singletons. The sample consisted of PBMCs, taken after 12 months of ibrutinib treatment. These receptors came from a human donor with chronic lymphocytic leukemia.

The V and J genes are TRBV9 and TRBJ1-4, with TRBD1 as a possible D gene (5 bases). The V end lost 3 bases, the J end lost 11 bases, and 14 bases lay between the germline ends. Germline loops: CDR1 SGDLS, CDR2 YYNGEE. CDR3 length: 13 residues. This CDR3 is CASSGSGGDKLFF. The CDR3 nucleotides read TGTGCCAGCAGCGGGAGTGGGGGGGACAAACTGTTTTTT.

The gene calls are TRBV7-6 and TRBJ2-7, with D possibly matching TRBD1 (5 bases). Trimming cost V 3 bases and J 4 bases, with 13 bases left between them. Looked up from germline, CDR1 is SGHVS and CDR2 is FNYEAQ. CDR3 length: 14 residues. This chain's CDR3 is CASSLQGEVYEQYF. CDR3 DNA: TGTGCCAGCAGCTTGCAAGGGGAAGTGTACGAGCAGTACTTC.

This clone was recorded only once. The rearrangement joins TRBV27 to TRBJ1-5, with unresolved D. The CDR3 covers 15 residues. With 0 bases removed from V and 7 bases from J, the gap between germline ends came to 13 bases. Per germline, CDR1 MNHEY and CDR2 SMNVEV (reference sequence). The chain's CDR3 is CASSLSQEGEQPQHF. The CDR3 nucleotides are TGTGCCAGCAGTTTATCCCAAGAGGGCGAACAGCCCCAGCATTTT.

V gene TRBV7-3 combines with J gene TRBJ2-1, with D tentatively TRBD2 (7 bases). Per the germline V gene, CDR1 is SGHTA and CDR2 is FQGTGA. The CDR3 is 13 amino acids. The V and J ends lost 5 bases and 6 bases respectively, with 11 bases between them. CDR3 loop: CASSPRGLNEQFF. The CDR3 DNA reads as TGTGCCAGCAGCCCGCGGGGGCTCAATGAGCAGTTCTTC.

The chain joins TRBV28 to TRBJ2-1, with D hard to call. V shed 5 bases and J shed 5 bases, with 7 bases lying between them. There are 12 residues in the CDR3. CDR1 is MDHEN and CDR2 is SYDVKM in the germline V gene. The CDR3 sequence is CASSPHDNEQFF. The CDR3 coding sequence is TGTGCCAGCAGTCCCCACGACAATGAGCAGTTCTTC.

The chain combines TRBV5-1 with TRBJ2-5; 9 bases agree with TRBD1. The length of the CDR3 is 15 residues. Losses at the gene ends were 3 bases for V and 4 bases for J; bases not matched to a gene: 7. CDR1 and CDR2 (germline): SGHRS, YFSETQ. CDR3 in DNA: TGCGCCAGCAGCTCCGGGACAGGGTCTGTAGAGACCCAGTACTTC. Its protein is CASSSGTGSVETQYF. The full variable domain, rest sourced from reference TRBV5-1 and TRBJ2-5, is KAGVTQTPRYLIKTRGQQVTLSCSPISGHRSVSWYQQTPGQGLQFLFEYFSETQRNKGNFPGRFSGRQFSNSRSEMNVSTLELGDSALYLCASSSGTGSVETQYFGPGTRLLVL.

This sequence joins TRBV2 and TRBJ2-7, with TRBD1 as a possible D gene (5 bases). Per germline, CDR1 SNHLY and CDR2 FYNNEI. Trimming took 6 bases from V and 4 from J, leaving 7 bases between them. The CDR3 is 11 amino acids. Here the CDR3 DNA reads TGTGCCAGCAGAGGGGCATACGAGCAGTACTTC. It specifies CASRGAYEQYF.

The chain joins TRBV27 to TRBJ2-1; D possibly corresponds to TRBD2 (6 bases). The CDR3 has 14 residues. The ends were cut back, 5 bases at V and 6 bases at J, with 14 bases in the middle. Germline loops: CDR1 MNHEY, CDR2 SMNVEV (reference sequence). The CDR3 nucleotides are TGTGCCAGCAGTCCACTGGGACTGTCCAATGAGCAGTTCTTC. As protein: CASSPLGLSNEQFF.